These 22 T cell receptor beta chains share one sample of origin, sequenced in a study of blood T cell repertoires in COVID-19. The table came from immunoSEQ multiplex PCR; TCRdb's copy has only in-frame clones and leaves some out. The sample yields roughly 390,000 clones, around 85% seen once. The sequenced material came from peripheral blood. The receptors shown here come from a woman aged 18-29 years with acute or convalescent COVID-19.

The chain joins TRBV19 to TRBJ1-4, with a possible D match to TRBD1 (6 bases). Germline V gene lookup returns CDR1 LNHDA and CDR2 SQIVND (reference sequence). The CDR3 totals 18 residues. V dropped 3 bases and J dropped 0 bases, with 17 bases sitting between them. CDR3 nucleotides: TGTGCCAGTAGTATGGTTCCCTTGACAGGTGCAACTAATGAAAAACTGTTTTTT. It yields the protein CASSMVPLTGATNEKLFF.

This clone was seen once. The chain employs TRBV5-6 and TRBJ1-6; 8 bases are a match to TRBD1. Unmatched junction bases numbered 2, after V lost 3 bases and J lost 0 bases. Germline loops: CDR1 SGHDT, CDR2 YYEEEE. The CDR3 is 16 amino acids. CDR3 sequence reads: CASSWGTGSYNSPLHF. The CDR3 DNA reads as TGTGCCAGCAGCTGGGGGACAGGCTCCTATAATTCACCCCTCCACTTT.

The chain carries TRBV2 and TRBJ2-1; no reliable D call. Germline CDR1 is SNHLY and CDR2 is FYNNEI. The length of the CDR3 is 18 residues. Trimming removed 2 bases from V and 3 bases from J, with 20 bases in between. The CDR3: CASSEPIEENTLYNEQFF. In DNA, the CDR3 is TGTGCCAGCAGTGAACCAATCGAGGAGAATACCCTCTACAATGAGCAGTTCTTC.

This clone was seen once. CDR3 region: CASSASGTVGEKLFF. DNA for the CDR3: TGTGCCAGCAGTGCTTCCGGGACAGTGGGGGAAAAACTGTTTTTT. The chain has TRBV9 and TRBJ1-4; 7 bases line up with TRBD1. The CDR3 extends over 15 amino acids. Per the germline V gene, CDR1 is SGDLS and CDR2 is YYNGEE. V was clipped by 5 bases and J by 8 bases; unmatched bases: 12.

The V and J genes are TRBV5-4 and TRBJ2-1; TRBD2 might be the D (5 bases). This CDR3 is built from 14 residues. Trimming removed 2 bases at V and 2 bases at J, with 8 bases between. Per germline, CDR1 SGHNT and CDR2 YYREEE (reference sequence). This CDR3 is CASSFEGAYNEQFF. CDR3 sequence (DNA): TGTGCCAGCAGCTTCGAGGGAGCCTACAATGAGCAGTTCTTC.

The sample holds one count of this clone. V and J are TRBV29-1 and TRBJ1-1; 11 bases are a match to TRBD1. The CDR3 is made up of 15 amino acids. Trimming took 1 base from V and 1 from J; bases not matched to a gene: 2. The germline CDR1 and CDR2 sequences are SQVTM and ANQGSEA. CDR3 sequence reads: CSVEGGTGGNTEAFF. The CDR3 nucleotides are TGCAGCGTTGAAGGAGGGACAGGGGGGAACACTGAAGCTTTCTTT.

This clone was seen only a few times. The chain is built from TRBV29-1 and TRBJ1-3, with D possibly being TRBD1 (6 bases). V dropped 3 bases and J dropped 4 bases, with 7 bases sitting between them. This CDR3 spans 12 amino acids. Germline loops: CDR1 SQVTM, CDR2 ANQGSEA. The CDR3 sequence is CSVEGTGNTIYF. CDR3 in DNA: TGCAGCGTTGAGGGGACAGGAAACACCATATATTTT.

The chain couples TRBV18 to TRBJ2-2; a weak D match, TRBD2 (6 bases). Trimming cost V 2 bases and J 3 bases, with 7 bases left between them. The CDR3 contains 14 residues. From germline, CDR1 is KGHSH and CDR2 LQKENI. DNA for the CDR3: TGTGCCAGCTCACCATCGGGGGACACCGGGGAGCTGTTTTTT. Its translation is CASSPSGDTGELFF.

On this clone: Distinct nucleotide sequences in the sample also encode this CDR3. This chain joins TRBV19 and TRBJ1-1; D may be TRBD1 (5 bases). CDR3 size: 15 residues. CDR1 LNHDA and CDR2 SQIVND come from the germline V gene (reference sequence). With 1 base removed from V and 0 bases from J, the gap between germline ends came to 9 bases. The CDR3 sequence is CASSIGGGMNTEAFF. In DNA, the CDR3 is TGTGCCAGTAGTATAGGGGGGGGAATGAACACTGAAGCTTTCTTT. Based on the CDR3 plus reference TRBV19 and TRBJ1-1, the full variable domain is DGGITQSPKYLFRKEGQNVTLSCEQNLNHDAMYWYRQDPGQGLRLIYYSQIVNDFQKGDIAEGYSVSREKKESFPLTVTSAQKNPTAFYLCASSIGGGMNTEAFFGQGTRLTVV.

The V gene is TRBV19, the J gene TRBJ1-2, with D possibly matching TRBD1 (5 bases). Looked up from germline, CDR1 is LNHDA and CDR2 is SQIVND (reference sequence). Trimming cost V 8 bases and J 6 bases, with 22 bases left between them. The CDR3 length is 15 residues. The CDR3 DNA is TGTGCCAGTTTTGGCTCGGAGGGGCTGGTTGATGGCTACACCTTC. Translating gives CASFGSEGLVDGYTF. Full variable domain (outside the CDR3, taken from reference TRBV19 and TRBJ1-2): DGGITQSPKYLFRKEGQNVTLSCEQNLNHDAMYWYRQDPGQGLRLIYYSQIVNDFQKGDIAEGYSVSREKKESFPLTVTSAQKNPTAFYLCASFGSEGLVDGYTFGSGTRLTVV.

A note on this clone: This sample also contains other DNA sequences that code for the same CDR3. Here the CDR3 reads CASSPGDSYEQYF. The CDR3 DNA reads as TGCGCCAGCAGTCCCGGGGATTCCTACGAGCAGTACTTC. This chain joins TRBV5-1 and TRBJ2-7; maybe TRBD2 (5 bases). The germline V gene encodes CDR1 SGHRS and CDR2 YFSETQ. The CDR3 loop spans 13 amino acids. V shed 5 bases and J shed 1 base, with 10 bases lying between them.

This clone has a single count. The J gene is TRBJ1-2, the V gene TRBV6-5, with unresolved D. The germline V gene has CDR1 MNHEY and CDR2 SVGAGI. The CDR3 has 15 residues. Trimming stripped 0 bases from V and 3 bases from J, with 11 bases between. This CDR3 is CASSYSTERYYGYTF. In DNA, the CDR3 is TGTGCCAGCAGTTACTCGACTGAGCGGTACTATGGCTACACCTTC.

The J gene is TRBJ2-7, the V gene TRBV7-9; tentatively, D is TRBD2 (7 bases). CDR1 is SEHNR, CDR2 FQNEAQ, per germline (reference sequence). Between the trimmed V and J ends, which lost 7 bases and 6 bases, there was a span of 16 bases. There are 13 residues in the CDR3. The CDR3 is CASTRGGGPEQYF. The CDR3 bases are TGTGCCAGCACCCGGGGCGGGGGCCCCGAGCAGTACTTC.

Details on this clone: In the same sample, other DNA sequences code for this CDR3. CDR3: CASSDRVNYGYTF. As DNA, the CDR3 is TGTGCCAGCAGTGACAGGGTGAACTATGGCTACACCTTC. The V gene is TRBV2, the J gene TRBJ1-2, with a weak D call TRBD1 (5 bases). The CDR3 consists of 13 residues. Germline CDR1 and CDR2: SNHLY and FYNNEI. With 3 bases removed from V and 2 bases from J, the gap between germline ends came to 7 bases.

The J gene is TRBJ1-6, the V gene TRBV28, with a tentative D call TRBD1 (5 bases). Germline values: CDR1 MDHEN, CDR2 SYDVKM. The CDR3 is 15 amino acids. Trimming took 4 bases from V and 0 from J, leaving 7 bases between them. CDR3 in amino acids: CASSSTASYNSPLHF. The CDR3, as DNA: TGTGCCAGCAGTTCGACAGCCTCCTATAATTCACCCCTCCACTTT.

This rearrangement joins TRBV9 to TRBJ2-5, with D tentatively TRBD1 (7 bases). The CDR3 consists of 15 residues. Trimming took off 3 bases at V and 2 bases at J, with 14 bases between the two ends. Germline V gene data show CDR1 as SGDLS and CDR2 as YYNGEE. The CDR3 coding sequence is TGTGCCAGCAGCGCTCAGGCAGGGGGGCAAGAGACCCAGTACTTC. Protein product: CASSAQAGGQETQYF.

This clone has only one observation. The gene calls are TRBV24-1 and TRBJ1-2; 7 bases match TRBD1. CDR3 length: 12 residues. After removal of 6 bases from V and 6 bases from J, the junction contained 3 bases not matched to a gene. CDR1 and CDR2 (germline): KGHDR, SFDVKD. The CDR3 reads CATSITGDGYTF. As DNA, the CDR3 is TGTGCCACCAGTATAACAGGGGATGGCTACACCTTC.

There are many counts of this clone. The chain carries TRBV5-4 and TRBJ2-2; 11 bases fit TRBD2. CDR3 size: 17 residues. V lost 4 bases and J lost 5; bases outside the gene matches: 10. The germline CDR1 and CDR2 sequences are SGHNT and YYREEE (reference sequence). The CDR3 protein is CASSIITSGSRTGELFF. The CDR3 DNA reads TGTGCCAGCAGCATAATAACTAGCGGGAGTAGAACCGGGGAGCTGTTTTTT.

The chain employs TRBV7-2 and TRBJ1-4; 7 bases align to TRBD1. The CDR3 extends over 13 amino acids. Germline-derived CDR1 and CDR2 are SGHTA and FQGNSA. V was clipped by 8 bases and J by 5 bases; unmatched bases: 5. CDR3 DNA sequence: TGTGCCAGCGGAGGGGGCAGGAATGAAAAACTGTTTTTT. Its translation: CASGGGRNEKLFF.

The chain joins TRBV6-4 to TRBJ2-1, with 9 nucleotides matching TRBD2. The CDR3 length is 17 residues. CDR1 and CDR2 from the germline V gene are MRHNA and SNTAGT. With 5 bases clipped from V and 4 bases from J, the junction kept 12 bases outside the gene matches. The CDR3 DNA follows: TGTGCCAGCAGTCCATCCCCGCGGGAGGGCAGATACAATGAGCAGTTCTTC. Translated, it gives CASSPSPREGRYNEQFF.

This sequence joins TRBV28 and TRBJ1-5; D unresolved. Germline V gene data show CDR1 as MDHEN and CDR2 as SYDVKM. The V gene lost 6 bases and the J gene lost 3 bases, with 6 bases spanning the gap. This CDR3 contains 12 residues. CDR3 loop: CASSMANQPQHF. The CDR3 DNA reads TGTGCCAGCAGCATGGCCAATCAGCCCCAGCATTTT.

The chain uses TRBV19 and TRBJ2-5; D call uncertain. V was trimmed by 5 bases and J by 5 bases, leaving 12 bases between them. CDR1 is LNHDA, CDR2 SQIVND, per germline (reference sequence). The CDR3 is 13 amino acids. CDR3 sequence (DNA): TGTGCCAGTAGTCTCAGGATTGTGGAGACCCAGTACTTC. Its translation: CASSLRIVETQYF. The full variable domain, rest sourced from reference TRBV19 and TRBJ2-5, is DGGITQSPKYLFRKEGQNVTLSCEQNLNHDAMYWYRQDPGQGLRLIYYSQIVNDFQKGDIAEGYSVSREKKESFPLTVTSAQKNPTAFYLCASSLRIVETQYFGPGTRLLVL.